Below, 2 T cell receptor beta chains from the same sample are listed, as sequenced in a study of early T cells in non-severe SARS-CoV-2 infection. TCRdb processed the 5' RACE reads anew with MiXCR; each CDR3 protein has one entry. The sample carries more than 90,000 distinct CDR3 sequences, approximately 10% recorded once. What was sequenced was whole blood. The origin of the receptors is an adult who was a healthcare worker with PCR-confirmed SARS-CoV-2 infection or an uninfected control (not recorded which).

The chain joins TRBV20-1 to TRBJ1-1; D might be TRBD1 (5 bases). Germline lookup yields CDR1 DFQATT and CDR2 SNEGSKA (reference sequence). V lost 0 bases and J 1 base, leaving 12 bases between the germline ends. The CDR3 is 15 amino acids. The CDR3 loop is CSARDPAGTNTEAFF. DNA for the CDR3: TGCAGTGCTAGAGATCCCGCAGGGACGAACACTGAAGCTTTCTTT.

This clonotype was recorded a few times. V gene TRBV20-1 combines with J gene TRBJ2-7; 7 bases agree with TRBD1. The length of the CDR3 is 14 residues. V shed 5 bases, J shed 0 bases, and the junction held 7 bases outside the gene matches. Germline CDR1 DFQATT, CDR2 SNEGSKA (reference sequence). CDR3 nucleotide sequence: TGCAGTGCTTGCTTTCAGGGGGTCTCCTACGAGCAGTACTTC. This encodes CSACFQGVSYEQYF.